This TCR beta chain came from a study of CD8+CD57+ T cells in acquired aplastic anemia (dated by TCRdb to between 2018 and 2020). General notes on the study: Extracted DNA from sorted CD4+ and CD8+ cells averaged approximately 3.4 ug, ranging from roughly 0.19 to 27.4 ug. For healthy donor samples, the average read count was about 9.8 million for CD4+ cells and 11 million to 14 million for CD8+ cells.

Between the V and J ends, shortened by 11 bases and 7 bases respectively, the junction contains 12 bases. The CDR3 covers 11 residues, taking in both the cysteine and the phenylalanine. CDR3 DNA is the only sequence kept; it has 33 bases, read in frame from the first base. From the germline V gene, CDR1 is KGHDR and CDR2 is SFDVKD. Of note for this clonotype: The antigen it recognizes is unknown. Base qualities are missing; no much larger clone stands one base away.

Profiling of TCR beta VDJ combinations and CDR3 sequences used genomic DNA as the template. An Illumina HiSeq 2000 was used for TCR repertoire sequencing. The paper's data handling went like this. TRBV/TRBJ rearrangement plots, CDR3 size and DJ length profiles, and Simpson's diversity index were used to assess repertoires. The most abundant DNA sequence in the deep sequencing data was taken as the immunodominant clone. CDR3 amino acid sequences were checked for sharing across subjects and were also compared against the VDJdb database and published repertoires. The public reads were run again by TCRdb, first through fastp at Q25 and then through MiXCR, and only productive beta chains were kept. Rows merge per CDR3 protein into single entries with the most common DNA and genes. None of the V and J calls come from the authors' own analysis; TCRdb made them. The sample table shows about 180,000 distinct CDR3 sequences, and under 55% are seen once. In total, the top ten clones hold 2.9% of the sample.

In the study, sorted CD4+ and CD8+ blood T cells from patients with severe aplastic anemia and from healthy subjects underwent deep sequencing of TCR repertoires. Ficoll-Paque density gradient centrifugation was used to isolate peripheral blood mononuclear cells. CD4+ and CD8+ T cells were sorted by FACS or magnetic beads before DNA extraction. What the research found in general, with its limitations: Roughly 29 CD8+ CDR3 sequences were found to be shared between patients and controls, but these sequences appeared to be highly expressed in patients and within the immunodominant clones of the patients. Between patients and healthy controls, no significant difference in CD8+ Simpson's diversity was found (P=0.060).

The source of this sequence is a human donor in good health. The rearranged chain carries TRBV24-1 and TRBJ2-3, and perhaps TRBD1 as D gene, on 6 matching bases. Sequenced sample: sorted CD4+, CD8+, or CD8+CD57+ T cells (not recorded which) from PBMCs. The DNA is TGTGCCAGCACCAGGGGTTATACGCAGTATTTT. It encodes CASTRGYTQYF.